This T cell receptor beta chain was observed in a study of tumor-infiltrating lymphocytes in localized non-small cell lung cancer. Study-wide context: Several tumor histologies, both smoking statuses, and some post-neoadjuvant chemotherapy samples were included.

The length of the CDR3 is 12 residues. V lost 0 bases, J lost 3 bases, and 3 bases lay in between. From germline, CDR1 is SGDLS and CDR2 YYNGEE. This clone was observed a few times. Antigen unknown. Study-wide results and limits: TCR sequencing covered a subset of patients with enough tissue. Immunotypes IM1 and IM2 had similar TCR-derived T-cell fractions.

Method: immunoSEQ multiplex PCR; TCRdb's copy keeps in-frame clones and lacks some. Here the sample spans some 10,000 clones, approximately 64% being singletons. What was sequenced was lung tumor tissue. The source is a human donor with non-small cell lung cancer. The chain employs TRBV9 and TRBJ2-5; D is ambiguous. The CDR3 sequence: CASSVAEETQYF. The CDR3 DNA is TGTGCCAGCAGCGTAGCAGAAGAGACCCAGTACTTC. The full variable domain, in which reference TRBV9 and TRBJ2-5 provide the parts outside the CDR3, is DSGVTQTPKHLITATGQRVTLRCSPRSGDLSVYWYQQSLDQGLQFLIQYYNGEERAKGNILERFSAQQFPDLHSELNLSSLELGDSALYFCASSVAEETQYFGPGTRLLVL.